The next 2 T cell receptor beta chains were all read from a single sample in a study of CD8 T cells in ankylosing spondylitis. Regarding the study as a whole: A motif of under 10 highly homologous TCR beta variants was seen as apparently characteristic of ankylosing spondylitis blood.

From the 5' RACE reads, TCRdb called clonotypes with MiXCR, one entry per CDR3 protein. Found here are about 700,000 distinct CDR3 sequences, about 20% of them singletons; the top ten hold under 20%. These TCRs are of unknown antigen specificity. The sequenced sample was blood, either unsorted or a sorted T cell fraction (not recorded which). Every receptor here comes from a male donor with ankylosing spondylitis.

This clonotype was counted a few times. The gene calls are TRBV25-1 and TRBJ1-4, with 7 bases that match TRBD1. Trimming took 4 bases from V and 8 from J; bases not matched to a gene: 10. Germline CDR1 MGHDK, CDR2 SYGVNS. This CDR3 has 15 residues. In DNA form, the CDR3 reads TGTGCCAGCAGTGGTAAGACAGGGAGAGGCGAAAAACTGTTTTTT. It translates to CASSGKTGRGEKLFF.

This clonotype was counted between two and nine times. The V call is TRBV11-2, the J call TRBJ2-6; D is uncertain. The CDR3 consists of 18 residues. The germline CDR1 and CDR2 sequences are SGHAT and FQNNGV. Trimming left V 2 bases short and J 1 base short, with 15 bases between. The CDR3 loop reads CASSLYWVGNSGANVLTF. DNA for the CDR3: TGTGCCAGCAGCTTATATTGGGTGGGAAATTCTGGGGCCAACGTCCTGACTTTC.